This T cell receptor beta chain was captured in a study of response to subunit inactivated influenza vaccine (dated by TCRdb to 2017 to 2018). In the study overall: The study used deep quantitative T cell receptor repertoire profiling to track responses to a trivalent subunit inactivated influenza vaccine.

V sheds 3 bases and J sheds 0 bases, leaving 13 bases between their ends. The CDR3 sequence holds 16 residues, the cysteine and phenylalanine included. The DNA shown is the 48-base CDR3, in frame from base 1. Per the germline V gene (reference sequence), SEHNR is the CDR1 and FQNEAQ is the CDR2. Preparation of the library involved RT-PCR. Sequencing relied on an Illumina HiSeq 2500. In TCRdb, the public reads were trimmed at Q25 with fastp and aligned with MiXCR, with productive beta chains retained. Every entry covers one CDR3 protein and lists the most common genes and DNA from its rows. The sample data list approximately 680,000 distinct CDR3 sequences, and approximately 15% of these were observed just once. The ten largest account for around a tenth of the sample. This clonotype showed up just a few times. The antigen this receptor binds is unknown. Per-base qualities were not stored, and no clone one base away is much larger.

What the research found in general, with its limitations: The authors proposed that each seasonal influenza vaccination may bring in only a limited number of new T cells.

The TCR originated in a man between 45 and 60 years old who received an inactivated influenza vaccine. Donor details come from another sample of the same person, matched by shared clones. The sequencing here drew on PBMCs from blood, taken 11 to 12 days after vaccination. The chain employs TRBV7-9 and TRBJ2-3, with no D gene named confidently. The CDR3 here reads CASSFRSSPSTDTQYF. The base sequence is TGTGCCAGCAGCTTCCGGTCCAGCCCTAGCACAGATACGCAGTATTTT.